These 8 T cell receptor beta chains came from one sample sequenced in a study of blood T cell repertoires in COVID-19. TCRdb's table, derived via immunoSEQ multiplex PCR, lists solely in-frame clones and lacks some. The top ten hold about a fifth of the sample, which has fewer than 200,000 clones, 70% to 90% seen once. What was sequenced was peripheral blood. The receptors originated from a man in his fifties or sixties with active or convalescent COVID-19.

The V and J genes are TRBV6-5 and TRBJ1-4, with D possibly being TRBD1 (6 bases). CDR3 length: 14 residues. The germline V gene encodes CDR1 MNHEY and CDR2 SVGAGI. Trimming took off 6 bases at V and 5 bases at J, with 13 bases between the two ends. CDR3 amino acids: CASSKDSLNEKLFF. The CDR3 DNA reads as TGTGCCAGCAGCAAGGACAGCCTAAATGAAAAACTGTTTTTT.

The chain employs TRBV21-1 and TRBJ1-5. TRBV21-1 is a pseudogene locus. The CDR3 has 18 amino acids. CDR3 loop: CASTLRPRSPKGNQPQHF. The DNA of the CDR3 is TGTGCCAGCACCTTGAGGCCGAGGAGTCCAAAGGGCAATCAGCCCCAGCATTTT.

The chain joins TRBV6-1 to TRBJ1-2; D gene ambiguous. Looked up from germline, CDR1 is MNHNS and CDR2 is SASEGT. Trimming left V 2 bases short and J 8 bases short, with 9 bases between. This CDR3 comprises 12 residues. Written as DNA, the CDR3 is TGTGCCAGCAGTGAAACAGCTCTCGGCTACACCTTC. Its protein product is CASSETALGYTF.

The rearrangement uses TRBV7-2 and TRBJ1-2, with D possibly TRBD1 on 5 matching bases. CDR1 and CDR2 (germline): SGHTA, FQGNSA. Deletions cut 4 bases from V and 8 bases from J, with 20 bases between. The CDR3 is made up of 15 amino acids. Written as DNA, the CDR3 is TGTGCCAGCAGCTCCGGTGGAACAGGAAACAAAGGCTACACCTTC. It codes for CASSSGGTGNKGYTF.

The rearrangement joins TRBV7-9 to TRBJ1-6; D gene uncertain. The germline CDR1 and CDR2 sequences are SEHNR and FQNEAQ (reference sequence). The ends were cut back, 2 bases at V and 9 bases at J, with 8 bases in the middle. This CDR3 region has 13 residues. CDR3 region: CASSLYQASPLHF. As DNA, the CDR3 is TGTGCCAGCAGCTTATATCAGGCTTCACCCCTCCACTTT.

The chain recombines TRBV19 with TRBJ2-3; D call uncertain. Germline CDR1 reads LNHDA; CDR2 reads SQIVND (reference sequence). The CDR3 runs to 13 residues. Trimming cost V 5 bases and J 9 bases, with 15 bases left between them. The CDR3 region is CASSPPGPVTQYF. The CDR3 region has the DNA TGTGCCAGTAGTCCACCGGGTCCCGTCACGCAGTATTTT.

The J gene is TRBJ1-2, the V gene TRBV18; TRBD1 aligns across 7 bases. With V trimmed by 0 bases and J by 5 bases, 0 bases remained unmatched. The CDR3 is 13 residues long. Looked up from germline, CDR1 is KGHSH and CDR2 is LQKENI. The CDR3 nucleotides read TGTGCCAGCTCACCACCGACAGGGTATGGCTACACCTTC. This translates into CASSPPTGYGYTF.

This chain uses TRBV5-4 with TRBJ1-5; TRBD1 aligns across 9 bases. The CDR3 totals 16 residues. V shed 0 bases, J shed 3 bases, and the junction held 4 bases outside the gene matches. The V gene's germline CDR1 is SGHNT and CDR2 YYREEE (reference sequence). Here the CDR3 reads CASSLGGTGNNQPQHF. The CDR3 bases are TGTGCCAGCAGCTTGGGGGGGACAGGGAACAATCAGCCCCAGCATTTT.